This TCR beta chain was documented in a study of shared clonotypes between healthy human individuals. Across the whole study: Each donor's CD8 memory used one plate, CD8 naive two, each CD4 subset three.

General study findings and limits: All-four-donor shared clonotypes had higher generation probabilities than non-shared clonotypes did.

As for this clone: Its specificity is unknown.

Recent acute infections and vaccinations were absent in the healthy HIV-negative adult donors. Caucasian adults residing in Nashville, Tennessee made up all the donors. TCRdb keeps only in-frame clones here, not all; method: immunoSEQ multiplex PCR. The sample has over 1.5 million clones, 95% to 99% seen once. Sequencing used naive CD4+ T cells sorted from blood. Documented subset: CD45RA+ positively selected. This TCR came from a man in his thirties or forties in good health.

CDR3 residues: CASSPLRTSGITDTQYF. For the CDR3, the DNA is TGTGCCAGCTCACCTTTAAGGACTAGCGGGATCACAGATACGCAGTATTTT. The chain joins TRBV18 to TRBJ2-3, with 12 bases matching TRBD2. Germline V gene sequence: CDR1 KGHSH, CDR2 LQKENI. Trimming took 3 bases from V and 2 from J; bases not matched to a gene: 6. This CDR3 is 17 amino acids long. Full variable domain (rest looked up from reference TRBV18 and TRBJ2-3): NAGVMQNPRHLVRRRGQEARLRCSPMKGHSHVYWYRQLPEEGLKFMVYLQKENIIDESGMPKERFSAEFPKEGPSILRIQQVVRGDSAAYFCASSPLRTSGITDTQYFGPGTRLTVL.